This T cell receptor beta chain was documented in a study of cytomegalovirus exposure and HLA in healthy donors. General study findings and limits: Compared with the approximately 680-donor mean, an Asian-associated ancestry cluster reportedly had fewer N-insertions, according to a later analysis. In a later analysis, at a false discovery rate of 0.05, over 15,000 TCR beta sequences matched HLA alleles.

Vbeta (60) and Jbeta (13) primers were used in the PCR. Measured with immunoSEQ multiplex PCR; TCRdb has only the in-frame clones, and not every one. The sample yields around 140,000 clones, around 9% seen once. As regards this clone: The antigen remains undetermined.

Looked up from germline, CDR1 is LNHDA and CDR2 is SQIVND (reference sequence). There are 12 residues in the CDR3. The V gene lost 11 bases and the J gene lost 3 bases, with 13 bases spanning the gap. This TCR came from a middle-aged woman in good health and CMV-seropositive. J is TRBJ1-2 and V is TRBV19, with D tentatively TRBD1 (6 bases). Source material: PBMCs. The CDR3 nucleotides are TGTGCCTCCGCGGACAGAGACTATGGCTACACCTTC. Its protein is CASADRDYGYTF.